These 17 T cell receptor beta chains originate from one sample sequenced in a study of regulatory T cells in long-lasting Graves disease. Arm-PCR of CDR3 regions and iRepertoire HTBI primers were used to build TCR beta libraries. MiXCR was run by TCRdb on the multiplex PCR reads, yielding one entry per CDR3 protein. The sample records hundreds of thousands of distinct CDR3 sequences, less than 20% being singletons. Noted time point: newly diagnosed GD, antithyroid drugs for less than 3 months. Preparation of the TCR library used RNA extracted from PBMCs. These data also formed part of another study, on T cells in Graves' hyperthyroidism and ophthalmopathy.

The specimen comprised peripheral blood mononuclear cells (PBMCs), sampled at new diagnosis, from a patient treated with antithyroid drugs. Receptors were obtained from a woman aged 25 to 39 with Graves disease.

This clonotype was observed a handful of times. The chain links TRBV19 to TRBJ1-5, with a tentative D call TRBD1 (5 bases). The V gene lost 6 bases and the J gene lost 1 base, with 13 bases spanning the gap. Germline CDR1 LNHDA, CDR2 SQIVND (reference sequence). CDR3 size: 15 residues. CDR3 bases: TGTGCCAGTAGCAGCGGGGGGTTGAGCAATCAGCCCCAGCATTTT. Translating it yields CASSSGGLSNQPQHF.

With regard to this clonotype: Germline is not matched at one junction end, which may reflect a read error. This chain connects TRBV2 to TRBJ2-3, with 16 bases fitting TRBD2. The DNA end is more similar to TRBJ2-1, so the J call may be wrong. This CDR3 contains 15 residues. Looked up from germline, CDR1 is SNHLY and CDR2 is FYNNEI. CDR3 protein: CASREGTSGRGEQFF. The CDR3 DNA is TGTGCCAGCAGGGAAGGGACTAGCGGGAGGGGAGAGCAGTTCTTC.

The count of this clonotype is one. V gene TRBV2 combines with J gene TRBJ1-1, with 12 bases aligning to TRBD1. Trimming took 7 bases from V and 4 from J; bases not matched to a gene: 13. The CDR3 contains 17 residues. CDR1 is SNHLY and CDR2 is FYNNEI in the germline V gene. CDR3 coding DNA: TGTGCCAGCAAAACCCGGGACAGGGGGCGGGCGGGCACTGAAGCTTTCTTT. The encoded protein is CASKTRDRGRAGTEAFF.

Worth noting for this clonotype: A read error may be the cause here, since a much bigger clone is one base away. This chain uses TRBV6-2 or TRBV6-3 with TRBJ2-5; 10 positions match TRBD1. CDR3 length equals 15 residues. Germline V lookup: CDR1 MNHEY, CDR2 SVGEGT. The CDR3 is CASSDRDRGYNEQYF. The CDR3 nucleotides are TGCGCCAGCAGTGATAGGGACAGGGGCTACAATGAGCAGTACTTC.

The chain joins TRBV28 to TRBJ1-1; the D is unclear. The CDR3 sequence is 10 residues long. The V gene's germline CDR1 is MDHEN and CDR2 SYDVKM. Between the trimmed V and J ends, which lost 8 bases and 7 bases, there was a span of 8 bases. In DNA, the CDR3 is TGTGCCAGCTCGGCCGATGAAGCTTTCTTT. Its translation is CASSADEAFF.

The J gene is TRBJ2-3, the V gene TRBV6-2 or TRBV6-3; 13 bases match TRBD2. The CDR3 sequence is 16 residues long. In germline, CDR1 is MNHEY, CDR2 SVGEGT. Trimming removed 4 bases from V and 6 bases from J; junction bases left unmatched: 7. The CDR3 DNA follows: TGTGCCAGCAGTTCCGGACTAGCGGGAGATGGGGATACGCAGTATTTT. Its protein product is CASSSGLAGDGDTQYF.

This clonotype was seen ten or more times. This chain joins TRBV7-9 and TRBJ1-1; 8 bases fit TRBD1. Looked up from germline, CDR1 is SEHNR and CDR2 is FQNEAQ (reference sequence). This CDR3 spans 15 amino acids. The V gene end was trimmed by 3 bases and the J gene end by 7 bases; junction bases not matched to a gene: 10. CDR3 sequence (DNA): TGTGCCAGCAGCTTTGGCACAGGGGGATCATATGAAGCTTTCTTT. Its translation: CASSFGTGGSYEAFF.

This clonotype was picked up a small number of times. The chain couples TRBV2 to TRBJ2-3; perhaps D is TRBD1 or TRBD2 (5 bases each). This CDR3 is 13 amino acids long. The ends were cut back, 7 bases at V and 3 bases at J, with 11 bases in the middle. Germline V CDR1 and CDR2: SNHLY, FYNNEI. In DNA form, the CDR3 reads TGTGCCAGCATGGGGGTACGAACAGATACGCAGTATTTT. Translation gives CASMGVRTDTQYF.

The chain is built from TRBV6-1 and TRBJ1-3, with D possibly TRBD1 on 6 matching bases. Trimming took off 11 bases at V and 2 bases at J, with 19 bases between the two ends. This CDR3 is built from 15 residues. CDR1 is MNHNS and CDR2 is SASEGT in the germline V gene. The CDR3 protein is CAYSLGGAAGNTIYF. In DNA form, the CDR3 reads TGTGCCTACAGCCTTGGGGGGGCAGCTGGAAACACCATATATTTT.

Here the CDR3 reads CASSQNRGRSEKLFF. Written as DNA, the CDR3 is TGTGCCAGCAGCCAGAACAGGGGGAGGAGTGAAAAACTGTTTTTT. This rearrangement joins TRBV3-1 to TRBJ1-4; 8 nucleotides line up with TRBD1. Per the germline V gene, CDR1 is LGHDT and CDR2 is YNNKEL (reference sequence). Trimming removed 3 bases from V and 7 bases from J; junction bases left unmatched: 7. The length of the CDR3 is 15 residues. Supplemented by reference TRBV3-1 and TRBJ1-4, the full variable domain reads DTAVSQTPKYLVTQMGNDKSIKCEQNLGHDTMYWYKQDSKKFLKIMFSYNNKELIINETVPNRFSPKSPDKAHLNLHINSLELGDSAVYFCASSQNRGRSEKLFFGSGTQLSVL.

CDR3 sequence (DNA): TGTGCCAGCGGACAGTCTTCTGGCAAACTGTTTTTT. Translating it yields CASGQSSGKLFF. The chain uses TRBV27 and TRBJ1-4; weak D call: TRBD1 (6 bases). This CDR3 comprises 12 residues. Trimming left V 8 bases short and J 11 bases short, with 15 bases between. The V gene's germline CDR1 is MNHEY and CDR2 SMNVEV (reference sequence).

This clonotype has a count of ten or more. V and J are TRBV9 and TRBJ1-1; no reliable D call. The CDR3 spans 14 residues. V lost 1 base and J lost 0, with 7 bases in between. CDR1 and CDR2 from the germline V gene are SGDLS and YYNGEE. CDR3 sequence reads: CASSVKGLNTEAFF. The CDR3 DNA is TGTGCCAGCAGCGTAAAAGGCTTGAACACTGAAGCTTTCTTT.

The chain employs TRBV6-1 and TRBJ2-1; D ambiguous. V was trimmed by 7 bases and J by 7 bases, leaving 14 bases between them. Germline CDR1 and CDR2: MNHNS and SASEGT. This CDR3 has 13 amino acids. CDR3 sequence: CASKVSNLNEQFF. The CDR3, as DNA: TGTGCCAGCAAGGTTTCTAATCTTAATGAGCAGTTCTTC.

This clonotype was counted at least ten times. CDR3 DNA: TGCAGCGTCCTCGTGGGAGGCCGGCAAGACGGTCCCCAGTACTTC. Translating it yields CSVLVGGRQDGPQYF. V is TRBV29-1 and J is TRBJ2-5, with D tentatively TRBD2 (6 bases). V was trimmed by 6 bases and J by 9 bases, leaving 26 bases between them. In germline, CDR1 is SQVTM, CDR2 ANQGSEA. CDR3 length: 15 amino acids.

About this clonotype: A much more abundant neighbour one base away suggests this may be a read error. The chain employs TRBV5-1 and TRBJ2-1; unclear D gene. V lost 5 bases, J lost 0 bases, and 15 bases lay in between. Germline CDR1 is SGHRS and CDR2 is YFSETQ. The CDR3 extends over 16 amino acids. CDR3 bases: TGCGCCAGCAGAGCTTTGGGCCGTTCCTCCTACAATGAGCAGTTCTTC. Protein sequence: CASRALGRSSYNEQFF.

This clonotype was observed many times. The chain combines TRBV5-1 with TRBJ2-7, with D unclear. Germline V gene sequence: CDR1 SGHRS, CDR2 YFSETQ. The CDR3 spans 15 residues. V lost 0 bases, J lost 2 bases, and 12 bases lay in between. CDR3 nucleotides: TGCGCCAGCAGCTTGGGAGTAGGATCGCCCTACGAGCAGTACTTC. It codes for CASSLGVGSPYEQYF.

This clonotype was counted ten times or more. The chain employs TRBV2 and TRBJ1-1, with TRBD1 identical over 10 bases. Germline CDR1 reads SNHLY; CDR2 reads FYNNEI. The CDR3 length is 15 residues. V lost 6 bases, J lost 5 bases, and 9 bases stayed unmatched. CDR3 bases: TGTGCCAGCAGCAGACAGGGGGCGCTTATTACTGAAGCTTTCTTT. Translation: CASSRQGALITEAFF.